This T cell receptor (beta chain) was identified in a study of cytomegalovirus exposure and HLA in healthy donors. General study results and limits: In a later analysis, CMV-associated beta chains were mostly HLA-associated, it appeared.

Worth noting for this clone: The antigen is unknown.

V shed 8 bases and J 5 bases; nucleotides not matched to a gene: 7. This CDR3 spans 13 amino acids. Germline-derived CDR1 and CDR2 are ENHRY and SYGVKD. This PCR relied on a set of 60 Vbeta primers and 13 Jbeta primers. Assay used: immunoSEQ multiplex PCR; TCRdb lists only in-frame clones, some missing. Here the sample table reports around 100,000 clones. The chain carries TRBV10-3 and TRBJ1-1, with 8 bases fitting TRBD1. The TCR comes from a man aged 50-60 years in good health and CMV-seronegative. The sequenced sample consisted of PBMCs. The CDR3 DNA reads TGTGCCATCGGCGACAGGGGTGGGACTGAAGCTTTCTTT. Amino acids: CAIGDRGGTEAFF.